This T cell receptor beta chain was identified in a study of blood T cells in healthy people across ages. Together with a sample-barcoded 5' primer, a J-beta primer mix was included in a second PCR lasting roughly 6 to 12 cycles. The template-switch adaptor, which had 12 random nucleotides, put a tag on each cDNA molecule. Each CDR3 protein is one row after TCRdb ran MiXCR on the 5' RACE reads. The repertoire holds nearly 1 million distinct CDR3 sequences, with just over 50% as singletons. Investigators took about 10 milliliters of peripheral blood from every donor. Every sample yielded at least 6 million isolated PBMCs. The CDR3 contains 14 residues. The germline gives CDR1 DFQATT, CDR2 SNEGSKA (reference sequence). Trimming took 3 bases from V and 1 from J, leaving 10 bases between them.

This chain uses TRBV20-1 with TRBJ2-4; no firm D call. The sequence was collected from a woman aged 60-75 years in good health. The sequencing sample was made of blood. The CDR3 sequence is CSASVMWAKNIQYF. Written as DNA, the CDR3 is TGCAGTGCTAGTGTCATGTGGGCCAAAAACATTCAGTACTTC.